This is a list of T cell receptor beta chains from one sample in a study of T cells in localized non-small cell lung cancer. Assay used: immunoSEQ multiplex PCR; TCRdb lists only in-frame clones, some missing. Of tens of thousands of clones in the sample, around 81% are singletons; the top ten hold approximately 9.6%. The sequences come from peripheral blood, collected before any cancer treatment. The receptors originated from a female donor of 60 years or more with stage I lung adenocarcinoma. The CDR3 runs from the conserved cysteine through the conserved F or W. Each record gives: V gene, J gene, clone size, D gene, CDR3 DNA, CDR3 protein. The D gene is left open where the match is weak. Some rows have no size entry. The others give once, few or many, or a class for an expanded clone.

v_call: TRBV28; j_call: TRBJ2-7; clone_size: once; d_call: -; cdr3_nt: TGTGCCAGCATACGGTGGGGGGCGATGGACGAGCAGTACTTC; cdr3_aa: CASIRWGAMDEQYF
v_call: TRBV7-2; j_call: TRBJ2-2; clone_size: -; d_call: -; cdr3_nt: TGTGCCAGCAGCTTAAACAGGGCATTGAACACCGGGGAGCTGTTTTTT; cdr3_aa: CASSLNRALNTGELFF
v_call: TRBV28; j_call: TRBJ2-6; clone_size: once; d_call: -; cdr3_nt: TGTGCCAGCAGCCCCCTTCTACGGGGGGCCTCTGGGGCCAACGTCCTGACTTTC; cdr3_aa: CASSPLLRGASGANVLTF
v_call: TRBV5-8; j_call: TRBJ1-1; clone_size: few; d_call: -; cdr3_nt: TGTGCCAGCAGCTTGGGACCAGGGACTGAAGCTTTCTTT; cdr3_aa: CASSLGPGTEAFF
v_call: TRBV29-1; j_call: TRBJ2-2; clone_size: -; d_call: -; cdr3_nt: TGCAGCGCCCGACAGGCGCGGGTCACCGGGGAGCTGTTTTTT; cdr3_aa: CSARQARVTGELFF
v_call: TRBV9; j_call: TRBJ2-1; clone_size: -; d_call: TRBD2; cdr3_nt: TGTGCCAGCTCTATCGCGAGCGGGGGGGTCAATGAGCAGTTCTTC; cdr3_aa: CASSIASGGVNEQFF
v_call: TRBV6-5; j_call: TRBJ2-5; clone_size: -; d_call: TRBD1; cdr3_nt: TGTGCCAGCAGTTATTGGGGACAGGTTGGAGAGACCCAGTACTTC; cdr3_aa: CASSYWGQVGETQYF
v_call: TRBV2; j_call: TRBJ2-7; clone_size: -; d_call: -; cdr3_nt: TGTGCCAGCAAGGCCTACGAGCAGTACTTC; cdr3_aa: CASKAYEQYF
v_call: TRBV19; j_call: TRBJ2-1; clone_size: once; d_call: TRBD2; cdr3_nt: TGTGCCAGTAGTACGGCGGGACTAGGGACTGGTGAGCAGTTCTTC; cdr3_aa: CASSTAGLGTGEQFF
v_call: TRBV7-7; j_call: TRBJ2-5; clone_size: -; d_call: TRBD2; cdr3_nt: TGTGCCAGCAGTTCTAGCGGGACCTCACAAGAGACCCAGTACTTC; cdr3_aa: CASSSSGTSQETQYF
v_call: TRBV2; j_call: TRBJ1-2; clone_size: once; d_call: TRBD1; cdr3_nt: TGTGCCAGCAGGGCCGGGACAGGGTCTACTAACTATGGCTACACCTTC; cdr3_aa: CASRAGTGSTNYGYTF
v_call: TRBV6-6; j_call: TRBJ1-1; clone_size: -; d_call: -; cdr3_nt: TGTGCCAGCAGTTACTCGACAGGCCCTAAAGCTTTCTTT; cdr3_aa: CASSYSTGPKAFF
v_call: TRBV11-3; j_call: TRBJ2-2; clone_size: -; d_call: TRBD1; cdr3_nt: TGTGCCAGCAGTCCGAGGACAGGGGACACCGGGGAGCTGTTTTTT; cdr3_aa: CASSPRTGDTGELFF
v_call: TRBV10-3; j_call: TRBJ1-2; clone_size: -; d_call: -; cdr3_nt: TGTGCCATCAGCGACAGCTCTTCTAACTATGGCTACACCTTC; cdr3_aa: CAISDSSSNYGYTF
v_call: TRBV11-2; j_call: TRBJ2-7; clone_size: -; d_call: TRBD1; cdr3_nt: TGTGCCAGCAGCCCACGCCAGGACAGGGGCTACGAGCAGTACTTC; cdr3_aa: CASSPRQDRGYEQYF
v_call: TRBV27; j_call: TRBJ1-1; clone_size: -; d_call: -; cdr3_nt: TGTGCCAGCAGTTTCGCCTTCGGAAGTAGGAACACTGAAGCTTTCTTT; cdr3_aa: CASSFAFGSRNTEAFF
v_call: TRBV6-5; j_call: TRBJ2-7; clone_size: -; d_call: -; cdr3_nt: TGTGCCAGCAGGCAATCTAGCTCCTACGAGCAGTACTTC; cdr3_aa: CASRQSSSYEQYF
v_call: TRBV5-1; j_call: TRBJ2-1; clone_size: -; d_call: -; cdr3_nt: TGCGCCAGCAGCTTGGCCAGGAGCAATGAGCAGTTCTTC; cdr3_aa: CASSLARSNEQFF
v_call: TRBV15; j_call: TRBJ1-1; clone_size: -; d_call: -; cdr3_nt: TGTGCCACCAGAACAGCACGGTTTTCGACTGAAGCTTTCTTT; cdr3_aa: CATRTARFSTEAFF
v_call: TRBV2; j_call: TRBJ1-5; clone_size: -; d_call: -; cdr3_nt: TGTGCCAGCTGGACCGGGACCCACAATCAGCCCCAGCATTTT; cdr3_aa: CASWTGTHNQPQHF
v_call: TRBV7-3; j_call: TRBJ2-5; clone_size: -; d_call: TRBD2; cdr3_nt: TGTGCCAGCAGCTTAAATCCAGCGGGGGGGCAGGAGACCCAGTACTTC; cdr3_aa: CASSLNPAGGQETQYF
v_call: TRBV2; j_call: TRBJ1-5; clone_size: -; d_call: -; cdr3_nt: TGTGCCAGCAGTGAAGATGGGGGTCTAAATCAGCCCCAGCATTTT; cdr3_aa: CASSEDGGLNQPQHF
v_call: TRBV19; j_call: TRBJ1-5; clone_size: -; d_call: -; cdr3_nt: TGTGCCAGTAGTATTGGGCGCGTTCAAGAAAATCAGCCCCAGCATTTT; cdr3_aa: CASSIGRVQENQPQHF
v_call: TRBV5-1; j_call: TRBJ2-7; clone_size: -; d_call: -; cdr3_nt: TGCGCCAGCAGCTTCGAGACAGGCTCCTACGAGCAGTACTTC; cdr3_aa: CASSFETGSYEQYF
v_call: TRBV12-5; j_call: TRBJ2-5; clone_size: -; d_call: -; cdr3_nt: TGTGCTAGTGGTTTGGTTGAGACCCAGTACTTC; cdr3_aa: CASGLVETQYF
v_call: TRBV30; j_call: TRBJ2-7; clone_size: -; d_call: -; cdr3_nt: TGTGCCTGGGGGGAGGTAAGCTCCTACGAGCAGTACTTC; cdr3_aa: CAWGEVSSYEQYF
v_call: TRBV7-3; j_call: TRBJ1-1; clone_size: -; d_call: -; cdr3_nt: TGTGCCAGCAGCTTGGGGAGGAACACTGAAGCTTTCTTT; cdr3_aa: CASSLGRNTEAFF
v_call: TRBV2; j_call: TRBJ1-1; clone_size: few; d_call: -; cdr3_nt: TGTGCATCGGGACTGTTGAACACTGAAGCTTTCTTT; cdr3_aa: CASGLLNTEAFF
v_call: TRBV28; j_call: TRBJ1-5; clone_size: -; d_call: TRBD1; cdr3_nt: TGTGCCAGCAGTTTATCGGGCAGGGGGCAACAGCCCCAGCATTTT; cdr3_aa: CASSLSGRGQQPQHF
v_call: TRBV28; j_call: TRBJ1-2; clone_size: -; d_call: -; cdr3_nt: TGTGCCAGCAGTTTCCCCGGGGGCTACACCTTC; cdr3_aa: CASSFPGGYTF
v_call: TRBV30; j_call: TRBJ1-1; clone_size: -; d_call: -; cdr3_nt: TGTGCCTGGAGTCAGGAGCGGGGATATGAAGCTTTCTTT; cdr3_aa: CAWSQERGYEAFF
v_call: TRBV6-5; j_call: TRBJ1-6; clone_size: -; d_call: TRBD1; cdr3_nt: TGTGCCAGCAGTTCGGGACAGGGGAAGGATTCACCCCTCCACTTT; cdr3_aa: CASSSGQGKDSPLHF
v_call: TRBV6-1; j_call: TRBJ2-2; clone_size: few; d_call: -; cdr3_nt: TGTGCCAGCAGTGAACCAGGCAGGGCGAACACCGGGGAGCTGTTTTTT; cdr3_aa: CASSEPGRANTGELFF
v_call: TRBV9; j_call: TRBJ2-1; clone_size: -; d_call: -; cdr3_nt: TGTGCCAGCAGCCCTCCCGGCCCTTCCTACAATGAGCAGTTCTTC; cdr3_aa: CASSPPGPSYNEQFF
v_call: TRBV6-5; j_call: TRBJ1-6; clone_size: few; d_call: -; cdr3_nt: TGTGCCAGCAGTTACGCCGGGACACTGAATTCACCCCTCCACTTT; cdr3_aa: CASSYAGTLNSPLHF
v_call: TRBV6-5; j_call: TRBJ1-4; clone_size: few; d_call: -; cdr3_nt: TGTGCCAGCAGTTTCGGGCAGGGGAAATGGGAAAAACTGTTTTTT; cdr3_aa: CASSFGQGKWEKLFF
v_call: TRBV9; j_call: TRBJ2-5; clone_size: few; d_call: -; cdr3_nt: TGTGCCAGCAGCGTAGCTGGGTCCCGGCAAGAGACCCAGTACTTC; cdr3_aa: CASSVAGSRQETQYF
v_call: TRBV6-6; j_call: TRBJ1-1; clone_size: -; d_call: -; cdr3_nt: TGTGCCAGCAGGCTTACAGGGCCGAACACTGAAGCTTTCTTT; cdr3_aa: CASRLTGPNTEAFF
v_call: TRBV5-1; j_call: TRBJ2-2; clone_size: -; d_call: -; cdr3_nt: TGCGCCAGCAGCTTAACCGCGAACACCGGGGAGCTGTTTTTT; cdr3_aa: CASSLTANTGELFF
v_call: TRBV7-9; j_call: TRBJ1-2; clone_size: -; d_call: -; cdr3_nt: TGTGCCAGCAGCTTAGAGAGTCCTAACTATGGCTACACCTTC; cdr3_aa: CASSLESPNYGYTF
v_call: TRBV7-3; j_call: TRBJ2-3; clone_size: -; d_call: -; cdr3_nt: TGTGCCAGCAGCGAGGGACACAGCACAGATACGCAGTATTTT; cdr3_aa: CASSEGHSTDTQYF
v_call: TRBV4-3; j_call: TRBJ2-1; clone_size: -; d_call: -; cdr3_nt: TGCGCCAGCAGCCAAGATATAGCGGTAGCGGTGAATGAGCAGTTCTTC; cdr3_aa: CASSQDIAVAVNEQFF
v_call: TRBV5-1; j_call: TRBJ2-7; clone_size: -; d_call: TRBD1; cdr3_nt: TGCGCCAGCAGCCTTACAGGGGGCCTTCGCACCGAGCAGTACTTC; cdr3_aa: CASSLTGGLRTEQYF
v_call: TRBV9; j_call: TRBJ1-3; clone_size: once; d_call: -; cdr3_nt: TGTGCCAGCAGCGTAGAACCCGGCTCGGGTGGAAACACCATATATTTT; cdr3_aa: CASSVEPGSGGNTIYF
v_call: TRBV7-9; j_call: TRBJ2-2; clone_size: -; d_call: -; cdr3_nt: TGTGCCAGCAGCTTATATGGGTCCTACACCGGGGAGCTGTTTTTT; cdr3_aa: CASSLYGSYTGELFF
v_call: TRBV2; j_call: TRBJ2-3; clone_size: -; d_call: TRBD1; cdr3_nt: TGTGCCAGCAGTGAAGACAGGGGCTGGGGTACAGATACGCAGTATTTT; cdr3_aa: CASSEDRGWGTDTQYF
v_call: TRBV9; j_call: TRBJ2-7; clone_size: -; d_call: TRBD2; cdr3_nt: TGTGCCAGCAGTCCCAGCGGGAAGCCCTTAGGTGAGCAGTACTTC; cdr3_aa: CASSPSGKPLGEQYF
v_call: TRBV6-5; j_call: TRBJ2-7; clone_size: few; d_call: TRBD2; cdr3_nt: TGTGCCAGCAGTTATGAAGCGGGAGGAATTTACGAGCAGTACTTC; cdr3_aa: CASSYEAGGIYEQYF
v_call: TRBV6-4; j_call: TRBJ1-2; clone_size: -; d_call: TRBD1; cdr3_nt: TGTGCCAGCAGTGTTGAGGGGGGGACAGGAAAATATGGCTACACCTTC; cdr3_aa: CASSVEGGTGKYGYTF
v_call: TRBV7-2; j_call: TRBJ2-2; clone_size: -; d_call: TRBD1; cdr3_nt: TGTGCCAGCAGCTTAGAACAGGGGACGAACACCGGGGAGCTGTTTTTT; cdr3_aa: CASSLEQGTNTGELFF
v_call: TRBV4-3; j_call: TRBJ2-5; clone_size: -; d_call: TRBD2; cdr3_nt: TGCGCCAGCAGCCAAGATTGGCTAGCGGACCAAGAGACCCAGTACTTC; cdr3_aa: CASSQDWLADQETQYF
v_call: TRBV14; j_call: TRBJ1-6; clone_size: -; d_call: -; cdr3_nt: TGTGCCAGCAGCCTAACGGACAGCCCCAATTTACCCCTCCACTTT; cdr3_aa: CASSLTDSPNLPLHF
v_call: TRBV5-1; j_call: TRBJ1-1; clone_size: -; d_call: TRBD1; cdr3_nt: TGCGCCAGCAGCCCTGGACAGGCCCGGAGCACTGAAGCTTTCTTT; cdr3_aa: CASSPGQARSTEAFF
v_call: TRBV5-4; j_call: TRBJ1-2; clone_size: -; d_call: -; cdr3_nt: TGTGCCAGCAGCTTGCCGTCTTCCTCATTCTACACCTTC; cdr3_aa: CASSLPSSSFYTF
v_call: TRBV6-1; j_call: TRBJ1-5; clone_size: -; d_call: -; cdr3_nt: TGTGCCAGCAGTGCCACCCCGGAACAGACAGGAAACTATCAGCCCCAGCATTTT; cdr3_aa: CASSATPEQTGNYQPQHF
v_call: TRBV5-1; j_call: TRBJ2-5; clone_size: few; d_call: -; cdr3_nt: TGCGCCAGCAGCTTGTGGGCGCCAGAGACCCAGTACTTC; cdr3_aa: CASSLWAPETQYF
v_call: TRBV2; j_call: TRBJ1-6; clone_size: few; d_call: -; cdr3_nt: TGTGCCAGCAGTGATAGGGAGACCTTTAATTCACCCCTCCACTTT; cdr3_aa: CASSDRETFNSPLHF
v_call: TRBV19; j_call: TRBJ1-5; clone_size: -; d_call: TRBD1; cdr3_nt: TGTGCCAGTACCCCGTCAGGGGGAGGTCAGCCCCAGCATTTT; cdr3_aa: CASTPSGGGQPQHF
v_call: TRBV7-8; j_call: TRBJ2-1; clone_size: -; d_call: TRBD2; cdr3_nt: TGTGCCAGCAGAGTTGGGACTAGCGGGGTCAATGAGCAGTTCTTC; cdr3_aa: CASRVGTSGVNEQFF